These 17 T cell receptor beta chains originate from one sample sequenced in a study of cytomegalovirus exposure and HLA in healthy donors. A multiplex PCR was run with 60 Vbeta primers and 13 Jbeta primers. This table comes from immunoSEQ multiplex PCR, and its TCRdb copy is limited to in-frame clones, with some not included. The table shows approximately 290,000 clones, with approximately 80% occurring only once. What was sequenced was PBMCs. The receptors derive from a girl between 2 and 10 years old in good health and CMV-seronegative.

J is TRBJ2-7 and V is TRBV27, with D tentatively TRBD2 (6 bases). CDR1 and CDR2 (germline): MNHEY, SMNVEV (reference sequence). Trimming pared 6 bases from V and 0 bases from J, leaving 15 bases between. This CDR3 spans 15 amino acids. This CDR3 reads CASSTGLSLSYEQYF. The DNA of the CDR3 is TGTGCCAGCAGCACCGGACTAAGCCTCTCCTACGAGCAGTACTTC.

The V and J genes are TRBV7-3 and TRBJ2-6; TRBD1 is a possible D gene (6 bases). Germline V gene lookup returns CDR1 SGHTA and CDR2 FQGTGA. Trimming removed 5 bases from V and 0 bases from J, with 14 bases in between. The CDR3 has 17 residues. The CDR3 spells CASSRVGASSGANVLTF. As DNA, the CDR3 is TGTGCCAGCAGCAGGGTGGGGGCGAGCTCTGGGGCCAACGTCCTGACTTTC.

The chain couples TRBV6-6 to TRBJ1-2; 8 positions match TRBD1. Germline V gives CDR1 MNHNY, CDR2 SVGAGI (reference sequence). V was clipped by 4 bases and J by 4 bases; unmatched bases: 5. CDR3 size: 14 residues. The CDR3 nucleotides read TGTGCCAGCAGTTCCGAGCAGGGGGCCTATGGCTACACCTTC. Amino acid sequence: CASSSEQGAYGYTF.

The genes are TRBV6-5 and TRBJ1-2; unclear D gene. The V end was cut by 5 bases, the J end by 1 base, with 14 bases between. The CDR3 sequence is 15 residues long. CDR1 MNHEY and CDR2 SVGAGI come from the germline V gene. The CDR3 region is CASSKTTTGNYGYTF. The DNA for the CDR3 is TGTGCCAGCAGTAAAACCACTACGGGTAACTATGGCTACACCTTC.

This clone was found once. V usage is TRBV5-4 and J usage is TRBJ2-1; 11 bases map to TRBD2. Losses at the gene ends were 1 base for V and 12 bases for J; bases not matched to a gene: 12. The CDR3 runs 16 residues. Per germline, CDR1 SGHNT and CDR2 YYREEE (reference sequence). The CDR3 is CASSLPGLAGQSRQFF. The CDR3 bases are TGTGCCAGCAGCTTGCCTGGACTAGCGGGCCAATCACGGCAGTTCTTC. The variable domain in full, with the rest retrieved from reference TRBV5-4 and TRBJ2-1, is ETGVTQSPTHLIKTRGQQVTLRCSSQSGHNTVSWYQQALGQGPQFIFQYYREEENGRGNFPPRFSGLQFPNYSSELNVNALELDDSALYLCASSLPGLAGQSRQFFGPGTRLTVL.

The chain combines TRBV2 with TRBJ2-1; 11 bases are shared with TRBD2. V shed 6 bases, J shed 10 bases, and the junction held 14 bases outside the gene matches. The CDR3 contains 16 residues. Looked up from germline, CDR1 is SNHLY and CDR2 is FYNNEI. CDR3 residues: CASSSPAELAGVEQFF. CDR3 coding DNA: TGTGCCAGCAGCTCCCCTGCGGAACTAGCGGGAGTAGAGCAGTTCTTC.

The gene calls are TRBV19 and TRBJ1-2; 7 nucleotides agree with TRBD1. With V trimmed by 2 bases and J by 0 bases, 9 bases remained unmatched. The V gene's germline CDR1 is LNHDA and CDR2 SQIVND (reference sequence). This CDR3 comprises 17 residues. The CDR3 bases are TGTGCCAGTAGTATAAAGGGGGCGAACCCTTCTAACTATGGCTACACCTTC. The encoded protein is CASSIKGANPSNYGYTF. The variable domain in full, completed from reference TRBV19 and TRBJ1-2, reads DGGITQSPKYLFRKEGQNVTLSCEQNLNHDAMYWYRQDPGQGLRLIYYSQIVNDFQKGDIAEGYSVSREKKESFPLTVTSAQKNPTAFYLCASSIKGANPSNYGYTFGSGTRLTVV.

The V gene is TRBV7-9, the J gene TRBJ2-1; D perhaps matches TRBD1 (6 bases). Germline assignment: CDR1 SEHNR and CDR2 FQNEAQ (reference sequence). The ends were cut back, 5 bases at V and 15 bases at J, with 14 bases in the middle. The CDR3 is 11 amino acids. The CDR3 DNA reads TGTGCCAGCAGCCCAGGACAGATTACGTTCTTC. This encodes CASSPGQITFF.

The CDR3: CAWSVWGRSRSDTQYF. The CDR3 DNA sequence: TGTGCCTGGAGTGTCTGGGGGCGAAGCAGGTCAGATACGCAGTATTTT. The chain joins TRBV30 to TRBJ2-3; a weak D match, TRBD1 (6 bases). CDR1 is GTSNPN, CDR2 SVGIG, per germline (reference sequence). V lost 0 bases and J lost 4, with 17 bases in between. This CDR3 is built from 16 residues.

V gene TRBV5-1 combines with J gene TRBJ2-7, with D tentatively TRBD1 (5 bases). V was pared by 0 bases and J by 2 bases, with 24 bases between. From germline, CDR1 is SGHRS and CDR2 YFSETQ. The CDR3 covers 19 residues. The CDR3 bases are TGCGCCAGCAGCTTGGTTTGGCGCCAGGAACCTAAGGGGACCTACGAGCAGTACTTC. Residues: CASSLVWRQEPKGTYEQYF.

V gene TRBV11-2 combines with J gene TRBJ2-1; 7 bases agree with TRBD1. Germline trimming cut 5 bases from V and 0 bases from J; bases unmatched to any gene: 4. From germline, CDR1 is SGHAT and CDR2 FQNNGV. The CDR3 contains 15 residues. The CDR3 nucleotides are TGTGCCAGCAGCACGGGACAGAGCTCCTACAATGAGCAGTTCTTC. As protein: CASSTGQSSYNEQFF.

This clone was recorded only once. The chain carries TRBV7-9 and TRBJ2-1, with 7 bases matching TRBD1. With 5 bases clipped from V and 1 base from J, the junction kept 2 bases outside the gene matches. The CDR3 spans 14 residues. Per the germline V gene, CDR1 is SEHNR and CDR2 is FQNEAQ (reference sequence). The CDR3 protein is CASSPTGSYNEQFF. The CDR3 coding sequence is TGTGCCAGCAGCCCGACAGGGTCCTACAATGAGCAGTTCTTC. The variable domain in full, completed from reference TRBV7-9 and TRBJ2-1, reads DTGVSQNPRHKITKRGQNVTFRCDPISEHNRLYWYRQTLGQGPEFLTYFQNEAQLEKSRLLSDRFSAERPKGSFSTLEIQRTEQGDSAMYLCASSPTGSYNEQFFGPGTRLTVL.

The rearrangement joins TRBV28 to TRBJ1-5; D is unresolved. The CDR3 is made up of 15 amino acids. V dropped 2 bases and J dropped 11 bases, with 19 bases sitting between them. Germline CDR1 is MDHEN and CDR2 is SYDVKM. CDR3 nucleotides: TGTGCCAGCAGTTTAAAAAGGTGGGGAGTGCAAGCCCAGCATTTT. It translates to CASSLKRWGVQAQHF.

This clone was observed a handful of times. This chain links TRBV30 with TRBJ1-3; D may be TRBD1 (6 bases). CDR3 length: 17 amino acids. V gave up 2 bases and J gave up 3 bases, with 20 bases separating them. The germline V gene encodes CDR1 GTSNPN and CDR2 SVGIG (reference sequence). The CDR3 sequence: CAWSPSAFKTGGNTIYF. CDR3 bases: TGTGCCTGGAGTCCATCCGCCTTTAAGACAGGTGGAAACACCATATATTTT.

V and J are TRBV7-2 and TRBJ2-3; tentative D call: TRBD2 (5 bases). Trimming pared 0 bases from V and 8 bases from J, leaving 18 bases between. The CDR3 covers 16 residues. Germline CDR1 reads SGHTA; CDR2 reads FQGNSA. CDR3 nucleotide sequence: TGTGCCAGCAGCTTAGCGGAGGTGGGCCTAGGAGGTACGCAGTATTTT. Translating it yields CASSLAEVGLGGTQYF.

The CDR3 loop is CASSPRQGGGEKLFF. For the CDR3, the DNA is TGTGCCAGCAGCCCTCGACAGGGTGGTGGTGAAAAACTGTTTTTT. The chain employs TRBV13 and TRBJ1-4; 7 bases are a match to TRBD1. The CDR3 has 15 amino acids. V shed 5 bases, J shed 7 bases, and the junction held 10 bases outside the gene matches. Germline values: CDR1 PRHDT, CDR2 FYEKMQ (reference sequence).

This clone was observed a handful of times. V and J are TRBV6-1 and TRBJ2-1; 10 nucleotides match TRBD2. The V gene's germline CDR1 is MNHNS and CDR2 SASEGT. The CDR3 covers 15 residues. The J segment lost 2 bases and the V segment lost 7 bases, leaving 5 bases of the junction unmatched. The chain's CDR3 is CASNPAGGPYNEQFF. The CDR3 DNA sequence: TGTGCCAGCAATCCAGCGGGGGGGCCCTACAATGAGCAGTTCTTC.